A single sample gave rise to the 25 T cell receptor beta chains below, sequenced in a study of blood T cells in healthy people across ages. Primed by a sample-barcoded 5' primer and a J-beta primer mix, a second PCR proceeded for 7 to 11 cycles. TCRdb redid the calling of the 5' RACE reads with MiXCR, one entry per CDR3 protein. The sample has almost 550,000 distinct CDR3 sequences; around 24% are singletons. The same sample was also used in a study of T cells of mothers and their children.

The sample comprised blood. These TCRs come from a boy aged 5-17 years in good health.

This chain connects TRBV9 to TRBJ2-1, with 9 nucleotides matching TRBD1. V trimming: 3 bases; J trimming: 8 bases; junction bases outside the gene matches: 6. In germline, CDR1 is SGDLS, CDR2 YYNGEE. This CDR3 is built from 14 residues. The CDR3, as DNA: TGTGCCAGCAGCGGAAACAGGGGGCAAGATGAGCAGTTCTTC. Translating gives CASSGNRGQDEQFF.

Concerning this clonotype: Possible read error: a much larger clone is one base away. This chain connects TRBV10-3 to TRBJ1-4; the D gene is possibly TRBD1 (5 bases). The CDR3 covers 15 residues. Germline CDR1 and CDR2: ENHRY and SYGVKD. The CDR3 protein is CAISERVGAVEKLLF. DNA of the CDR3: TGTGCCATCAGTGAGAGGGTAGGGGCCGTCGAAAAACTGCTTTTT.

This clonotype was seen only a few times. The gene calls are TRBV29-1 and TRBJ2-7, with D perhaps matching TRBD1 or TRBD2 (5 bases each). The CDR3 sequence is 13 residues long. V was cut by 7 bases and J by 7 bases, with 20 bases left in between. Germline lookup yields CDR1 SQVTM and CDR2 ANQGSEA. The CDR3 reads CSAIGTAGLEQYF. For the CDR3, the DNA is TGCAGCGCAATCGGGACCGCCGGCTTGGAGCAGTACTTC.

This clonotype was observed a handful of times. The V gene is TRBV20-1, the J gene TRBJ1-4; 7 bases are shared with TRBD1. Trimming took 5 bases from V and 8 from J; bases not matched to a gene: 8. CDR3 length: 13 amino acids. The germline gives CDR1 DFQATT, CDR2 SNEGSKA (reference sequence). This CDR3 reads CSARDSPEEKLFF. CDR3 bases: TGCAGTGCTCGGGACAGCCCGGAGGAAAAACTGTTTTTT.

This clonotype was seen only a few times. This CDR3 is CSAERGRVNTEAFF. In DNA form, the CDR3 reads TGCAGCGCTGAGCGGGGCAGGGTGAACACTGAAGCTTTCTTT. This rearrangement joins TRBV29-1 to TRBJ1-1; D perhaps matches TRBD1 (5 bases). Germline V gives CDR1 SQVTM, CDR2 ANQGSEA. The CDR3 is 14 residues long. Trimming removed 7 bases at V and 0 bases at J, with 15 bases between.

This clonotype was seen a few times. The junction departs from the called germline gene at one end, perhaps through a read error. This rearrangement joins TRBV29-1 to TRBJ2-2, with D maybe TRBD2 (5 bases). CDR3 length equals 13 residues. Germline V gene lookup returns CDR1 SQVTM and CDR2 ANQGSEA. In nucleotides, the CDR3 is TGCAGCGTTGTACAGACGAACACCGGGGAGCTGCTTTTT. Translated, it gives CSVVQTNTGELLF.

In its sample, this clonotype was seen many times. The V and J genes are TRBV7-9 and TRBJ1-2; D gene uncertain. Per germline, CDR1 SEHNR and CDR2 FQNEAQ (reference sequence). Trimming shortened V by 5 bases and J by 2 bases, and 9 bases separated the two germline ends. This CDR3 comprises 13 residues. CDR3 in DNA: TGTGCCAGCAGCCCTTCGGGGAACTATGGCTACACCTTC. Protein: CASSPSGNYGYTF.

This clonotype was counted a single time. The V call is TRBV7-9, the J call TRBJ2-1, with a tentative D call TRBD1 (6 bases). The J call is doubtful: the DNA matches TRBJ2-7 better. The CDR3 loop spans 13 amino acids. In germline, CDR1 is SEHNR, CDR2 FQNEAQ (reference sequence). The CDR3 DNA reads TGTGCCAGCATAACCTCGACAGGCCACGAGCAGTACTTC. Translating it yields CASITSTGHEQYF.

The chain links TRBV7-2 to TRBJ2-3; D possibly corresponds to TRBD2 (5 bases). Germline CDR1 is SGHTA and CDR2 is FQGNSA. V lost 3 bases and J 8 bases, leaving 12 bases between the germline ends. The CDR3 is 13 amino acids. CDR3 sequence reads: CASSFPALVTQYF. CDR3 in DNA: TGTGCCAGCAGCTTCCCGGCACTAGTTACGCAGTATTTT.

This sequence joins TRBV6-1 and TRBJ2-1; 9 bases line up with TRBD1. TRBJ2-5 matches the DNA end more closely, so the J call is doubtful. Germline V gene lookup returns CDR1 MNHNS and CDR2 SASEGT. The CDR3 sequence is 15 residues long. CDR3 sequence reads: CASCLTGGTGETQYF. The CDR3 DNA is TGTGCCAGCTGTCTGACAGGGGGAACGGGTGAGACCCAGTACTTC.

The rearrangement uses TRBV6-1 and TRBJ2-3, with 15 bases lining up with TRBD2. V lost 6 bases and J lost 3; bases outside the gene matches: 10. The CDR3 is 18 amino acids. Germline lookup yields CDR1 MNHNS and CDR2 SASEGT. In DNA form, the CDR3 reads TGTGCCAGCAGCCGGACTAGCGGGGGGGCATTCGAGACAGATACGCAGTATTTT. Its protein product is CASSRTSGGAFETDTQYF.

The CDR3 DNA reads TGTGCCAGCAGCAACTTTGGGGATAGCAGAGGACTAGCGGGAGGGCCTAAGGGTTTTCACGAGCAGTACTTC. Translated: CASSNFGDSRGLAGGPKGFHEQYF. The chain carries TRBV7-2 and TRBJ2-7, with 15 bases lining up with TRBD2. The germline V gene encodes CDR1 SGHTA and CDR2 FQGNSA. Losses at the gene ends were 5 bases for V and 5 bases for J; bases not matched to a gene: 31. This CDR3 has 24 amino acids.

CDR3 loop: CASSLAYDNEQFF. For the CDR3, the DNA is TGTGCCAGCAGCTTAGCCTACGACAATGAGCAGTTCTTC. The chain joins TRBV7-2 to TRBJ2-5; D is ambiguous. Near its end, the DNA agrees better with TRBJ2-1, so the J call may be wrong. The V gene's germline CDR1 is SGHTA and CDR2 FQGNSA. The CDR3 extends over 13 amino acids.

In its sample, this clonotype was seen a few times. The chain employs TRBV11-1 and TRBJ2-5; possible D gene TRBD1, 6 bases. The J call is uncertain, as TRBJ2-7 better fits the DNA end. This CDR3 comprises 13 residues. Germline loops: CDR1 SGHAT, CDR2 FQDESV (reference sequence). CDR3 amino acids: CASSWDKSYEQYF. The CDR3 region has the DNA TGTGCCAGCAGCTGGGACAAGTCCTACGAGCAGTACTTC.

In this sample, this clonotype turned up a few times. The genes are TRBV6-6 and TRBJ2-1; unclear D gene. The germline gives CDR1 MNHNY, CDR2 SVGAGI (reference sequence). The CDR3 extends over 15 amino acids. Trimming took off 5 bases at V and 0 bases at J, with 11 bases between the two ends. CDR3: CASSQLSSSYNEQFF. The CDR3 DNA is TGTGCCAGCAGTCAGCTCTCGAGCTCCTACAATGAGCAGTTCTTC.

This clonotype occurred a few times. This sequence joins TRBV24-1 and TRBJ1-2; weak D call: TRBD1 (6 bases). Germline V gene data show CDR1 as KGHDR and CDR2 as SFDVKD. V was pared by 6 bases and J by 6 bases, with 19 bases between. The CDR3 sequence is 15 residues long. The CDR3 DNA reads TGTGCCACCAGTTCCGTCGGGACACCAGAGGATGGCTACACCTTC. This encodes CATSSVGTPEDGYTF.

This clonotype came up many times. V usage is TRBV29-1 and J usage is TRBJ2-1; TRBD2 agrees at 14 bases. V gave up 8 bases and J gave up 5 bases; unmatched junction bases: 14. The CDR3 covers 17 residues. Germline loops: CDR1 SQVTM, CDR2 ANQGSEA. DNA of the CDR3: TGCAGCCTATCCGGGACTAGCGGGGGCCAAAATCACAATGAGCAGTTCTTC. Translated: CSLSGTSGGQNHNEQFF.

The CDR3: CASSEWAGANNEQFF. The CDR3 DNA follows: TGTGCCAGCAGTGAGTGGGCAGGGGCCAACAATGAGCAGTTCTTC. The V and J genes are TRBV6-4 and TRBJ2-1, with D possibly TRBD1 on 6 matching bases. V lost 3 bases, J lost 5 bases, and 14 bases lay in between. CDR1 is MRHNA and CDR2 is SNTAGT in the germline V gene. The CDR3 totals 15 residues.

The chain couples TRBV6-2 or TRBV6-3 to TRBJ2-1; 8 bases line up with TRBD2. From germline, CDR1 is MNHEY and CDR2 SVGEGT. With 4 bases clipped from V and 4 bases from J, the junction kept 6 bases outside the gene matches. The CDR3 is 15 amino acids. The CDR3 here is CASSFVAGSYNEQFF. CDR3 nucleotides: TGTGCCAGCAGTTTCGTAGCGGGGTCTTACAATGAGCAGTTCTTC.

This clonotype was picked up a small number of times. The rearrangement joins TRBV7-2 to TRBJ2-7, with D possibly matching TRBD2 (5 bases). Per germline, CDR1 SGHTA and CDR2 FQGNSA. Trimming cost V 5 bases and J 11 bases, with 19 bases left between them. The CDR3 has 13 amino acids. In DNA form, the CDR3 reads TGTGCCAGCAGCCTCCCTTTTGGGGAGATGGAGTACTTC. It encodes CASSLPFGEMEYF.

V gene TRBV28 combines with J gene TRBJ2-5, with a possible D match to TRBD2 (5 bases). The end of the DNA fits TRBJ2-1 better, so the J call may be wrong. Germline V lookup: CDR1 MDHEN, CDR2 SYDVKM. The length of the CDR3 is 13 residues. The CDR3 nucleotides read TGTGCCAGCAGTTTAGCCAATAGCGATGAGCAGTTCTTC. Residues: CASSLANSDEQFF.

This clonotype was counted a few times. The chain employs TRBV28 and TRBJ2-5, with 7 bases matching TRBD1. Germline V lookup: CDR1 MDHEN, CDR2 SYDVKM. The ends lost 3 bases at V and 4 bases at J; junction bases unmatched: 17. The CDR3 totals 18 residues. DNA of the CDR3: TGTGCCAGCAGTTTTCGGGCAGGACAGACAGGGATAGGAGAGACCCAGTACTTC. Amino acids: CASSFRAGQTGIGETQYF.

This clonotype was seen a handful of times. The chain links TRBV5-1 to TRBJ2-7; D perhaps matches TRBD1 (5 bases). The CDR3 sequence is 14 residues long. Germline CDR1 SGHRS, CDR2 YFSETQ. V was pared by 0 bases and J by 3 bases, with 10 bases between. CDR3 region: CASSLAGKNYEQYF. In nucleotides, the CDR3 is TGCGCCAGCAGCTTGGCAGGGAAAAACTACGAGCAGTACTTC.

In the case of this clonotype: A junction boundary mismatches the germline segment, possibly from a read error. The rearrangement links TRBV12-3 or TRBV12-4 to TRBJ1-4; 8 bases line up with TRBD1. This CDR3 is built from 13 residues. The CDR3 spells CASNRDRREKLVF. Here the CDR3 DNA reads TGTGCCAGCAACAGGGACAGGAGAGAAAAACTGGTTTTT.

This clonotype was found a few times. The chain is built from TRBV6-6 and TRBJ2-1; 8 bases match TRBD2. The germline gives CDR1 MNHNY, CDR2 SVGAGI (reference sequence). The CDR3 has 16 residues. Trimming took 2 bases from V and 2 from J; bases not matched to a gene: 5. The CDR3 loop is CASSYGAGGPYNEQFF. DNA of the CDR3: TGTGCCAGCAGTTACGGGGCGGGGGGCCCCTACAATGAGCAGTTCTTC.